A single sample is the source of the 3 T cell receptor beta chains below, sequenced in a study of neoadjuvant anti-PD-1 for oral cavity cancer. As for time point: after neoadjuvant nivolumab, at surgical resection. Some clones are missing from TCRdb's copy, which holds only in-frame ones; the method was immunoSEQ multiplex PCR. The sample gives more than 11,000 clones, approximately 73% of which show up once; around 2.5% is in the top ten. The starting material was PBMCs, obtained after nivolumab (anti-PD-1) treatment. The receptors originated from a person aged 35-79 years with oral cavity squamous cell carcinoma.

The chain couples TRBV5-1 to TRBJ1-4, with D perhaps matching TRBD1 (5 bases). The CDR3 totals 15 residues. V lost 6 bases and J 4 bases, leaving 16 bases between the germline ends. Germline CDR1 and CDR2: SGHRS and YFSETQ. The CDR3 is CASTWDGLNNEKLFF. CDR3 bases: TGCGCCAGCACCTGGGACGGCCTAAATAATGAAAAACTGTTTTTT.

The genes are TRBV4-1 and TRBJ1-5; TRBD1 aligns across 7 bases. The V segment lost 0 bases and the J segment 7 bases; nucleotides outside the gene matches: 15. Germline V gives CDR1 MGHRA, CDR2 YSYEKL. The length of the CDR3 is 18 residues. This chain's CDR3 is CASSQELGGGFGNQPQHF. The CDR3 nucleotides are TGCGCCAGCAGCCAAGAGTTAGGGGGCGGTTTCGGGAACCAGCCCCAGCATTTT.

This clone was detected a few times. This chain joins TRBV5-1 and TRBJ2-1, with D uncertain. From germline, CDR1 is SGHRS and CDR2 YFSETQ. With 4 bases removed from V and 0 bases from J, the gap between germline ends came to 17 bases. This CDR3 is 17 amino acids long. CDR3 in amino acids: CASSPYNLDSSYNEQFF. CDR3 DNA: TGCGCCAGCAGCCCGTATAATCTAGATAGCTCCTACAATGAGCAGTTCTTC. Filled out from reference TRBV5-1 and TRBJ2-1, the complete variable domain reads KAGVTQTPRYLIKTRGQQVTLSCSPISGHRSVSWYQQTPGQGLQFLFEYFSETQRNKGNFPGRFSGRQFSNSRSEMNVSTLELGDSALYLCASSPYNLDSSYNEQFFGPGTRLTVL.